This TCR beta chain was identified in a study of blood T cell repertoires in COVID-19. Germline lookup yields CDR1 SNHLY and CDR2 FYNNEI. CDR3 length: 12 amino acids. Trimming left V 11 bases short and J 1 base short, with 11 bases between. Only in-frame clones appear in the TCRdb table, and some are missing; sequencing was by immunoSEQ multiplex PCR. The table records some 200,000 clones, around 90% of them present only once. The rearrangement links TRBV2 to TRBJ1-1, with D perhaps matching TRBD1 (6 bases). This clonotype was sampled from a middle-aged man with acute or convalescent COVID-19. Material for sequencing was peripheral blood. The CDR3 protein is CAGGQGNTEAFF. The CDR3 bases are TGTGCCGGGGGCCAAGGGAACACTGAAGCTTTCTTT. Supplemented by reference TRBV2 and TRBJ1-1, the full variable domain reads EPEVTQTPSHQVTQMGQEVILRCVPISNHLYFYWYRQILGQKVEFLVSFYNNEISEKSEIFDDQFSVERPDGSNFTLKIRSTKLEDSAMYFCAGGQGNTEAFFGQGTRLTVV.